This TCR beta chain was captured in a study of naive and memory T cell subsets. Alpha and beta constant region primers primed reverse transcription for blood and skin samples. Ligated cDNA underwent four rounds of PCR with nested alpha and beta constant region primers and SP2. A single record per CDR3 protein comes from TCRdb applying MiXCR to the 5' RACE reads. The sample shows approximately 24,000 distinct CDR3 sequences, under 25% of them seen only once. Germline V CDR1 and CDR2: SQVTM, ANQGSEA. CDR3 length: 12 amino acids. The J segment lost 7 bases and the V segment lost 6 bases, leaving 1 base of the junction unmatched. Adult healthy volunteers gave 2.5 ml peripheral blood for whole-blood RNA. The library had UMIs added by 3' ligation of an oligonucleotide to TCR cDNA. Input was about 1 to 1,100 ng of DNase-treated total RNA without cell sorting. This clonotype has more than one count but fewer than ten. Its antigen is not identified.

Findings and caveats of the study: This RNA-based method may be sensitive to activation-related transcript changes.

This sequence joins TRBV29-1 and TRBJ1-5; 12 nucleotides match TRBD1. The TCR was taken from a female donor in good health. This chain's CDR3 is CSVGTGGQPQHF. For the CDR3, the DNA is TGCAGCGTCGGGACAGGGGGCCAGCCCCAGCATTTT.